Following are 16 T cell receptor beta chains from one sample sequenced in a study of low-dose radiotherapy and immunotherapy resistance in tumors. Time point: after trial treatment. Treatment of the sample: LDRT plus nivolumab, ipilimumab, low-dose cyclophosphamide and aspirin (RACIN trial). Both TCRalpha and TCRbeta chains were reverse transcribed with V-gene-specific primers. Amplification, which lasted around 22 PCR cycles, used a constant-region primer and V-primer adapter to amplify TCRs. Using its own MiXCR run on the reads, TCRdb lists one record per CDR3 protein. The table shows about 100,000 distinct CDR3 sequences, with 20% occurring only once. Sample: PBMCs, taken after low-dose radiotherapy plus immunotherapy. Source of these receptors: a male donor with prostate cancer.

This clonotype came up many times. The chain combines TRBV5-8 with TRBJ2-1; 13 bases agree with TRBD2. This CDR3 comprises 16 residues. Germline-derived CDR1 and CDR2 are SGHTS and YDEGEE. The V gene end was trimmed by 4 bases and the J gene end by 7 bases; junction bases not matched to a gene: 8. The CDR3 spells CASSPRLAGGLNEQFF. CDR3 DNA: TGTGCCAGCAGCCCGAGACTAGCGGGGGGCCTAAATGAGCAGTTCTTC.

This clonotype was detected only once. Here the CDR3 reads CASSQEVTDTQYF. The DNA of the CDR3 is TGTGCCAGCAGCCAGGAGGTTACAGATACGCAGTATTTT. V is TRBV3-1 and J is TRBJ2-3, with D tentatively TRBD2 (5 bases). The length of the CDR3 is 13 residues. V gave up 3 bases and J gave up 3 bases, with 7 bases separating them. The germline CDR1 and CDR2 sequences are LGHDT and YNNKEL (reference sequence).

Turning to this clonotype: A far larger clone is a single base away, which makes a read error likely. The chain combines TRBV6-6 with TRBJ1-6; D perhaps matches TRBD1 (5 bases). Germline assignment: CDR1 MNHNY and CDR2 SVGAGI (reference sequence). V lost 8 bases, J lost 11 bases, and 19 bases lay in between. This CDR3 region has 14 residues. In DNA, the CDR3 is TGTGCCAGCGCGGAGGGACTGGGAGAGACACCCCTCCACTTT. Protein sequence: CASAEGLGETPLHF.

This clonotype was detected ten times or more. V usage is TRBV18 and J usage is TRBJ2-1; D is unclear. The CDR3 loop spans 12 amino acids. V was trimmed by 3 bases and J by 9 bases, leaving 9 bases between them. The germline gives CDR1 KGHSH, CDR2 LQKENI. The CDR3 DNA follows: TGTGCCAGCTCACCCCCTCGGAGTGAGCAGTTCTTC. Residues: CASSPPRSEQFF.

This clonotype was picked up many times. The chain uses TRBV25-1 and TRBJ1-1, with a weak D call TRBD1 (5 bases). Per the germline V gene, CDR1 is MGHDK and CDR2 is SYGVNS. CDR3 length equals 11 residues. Trimming pared 3 bases from V and 8 bases from J, leaving 7 bases between. The CDR3 region has the DNA TGTGCCAGCAGTGACCAGGGAGAAGCTTTCTTT. Translated, it gives CASSDQGEAFF.

This clonotype showed up just once. The chain is built from TRBV27 and TRBJ2-7; D may be TRBD1 (5 bases). CDR3 length equals 12 residues. CDR1 and CDR2 (germline): MNHEY, SMNVEV (reference sequence). V was trimmed by 5 bases and J by 6 bases, leaving 11 bases between them. This CDR3 reads CASSPRTIEQYF. CDR3 bases: TGTGCCAGCAGTCCGCGGACAATCGAGCAGTACTTC.

Many counts were recorded for this clonotype. The chain links TRBV20-1 to TRBJ2-7; the D gene could be TRBD1 or TRBD2 (5 bases each). Germline CDR1 is DFQATT and CDR2 is SNEGSKA (reference sequence). The CDR3 has 14 residues. V lost 2 bases and J lost 13, with 24 bases in between. CDR3 residues: CSARPSGAPGPLYF. DNA of the CDR3: TGCAGTGCTAGACCCTCTGGGGCGCCGGGACCACTATACTTC.

This clonotype has ten or more counts. The V call is TRBV2, the J call TRBJ2-2, with TRBD2 matching 7 bases. The V gene end was trimmed by 2 bases and the J gene end by 6 bases; junction bases not matched to a gene: 6. Germline CDR1 reads SNHLY; CDR2 reads FYNNEI. The CDR3 is 15 residues long. CDR3 sequence: CASSEQVGGAGELFF. CDR3 in DNA: TGTGCCAGCAGTGAACAAGTTGGGGGGGCCGGGGAGCTGTTTTTT.

This clonotype was recorded many times. J is TRBJ1-2 and V is TRBV10-3; TRBD1 is a possible D gene (6 bases). The CDR3 runs 14 residues. The ends were cut back, 5 bases at V and 0 bases at J, with 10 bases in the middle. Per the germline V gene, CDR1 is ENHRY and CDR2 is SYGVKD. The CDR3 region is CAISPDRANYGYTF. The CDR3 bases are TGTGCCATCAGTCCGGACAGAGCTAACTATGGCTACACCTTC.

This clonotype was detected many times. V usage is TRBV5-1 and J usage is TRBJ1-5, with a tentative D call TRBD1 (6 bases). CDR3 length equals 15 residues. Trimming stripped 0 bases from V and 7 bases from J, with 14 bases between. Germline V CDR1 and CDR2: SGHRS, YFSETQ. Here the CDR3 DNA reads TGCGCCAGCAGCTTGGACGCGGGGAGGGGGCAGCCCCAGCATTTT. Encoded protein: CASSLDAGRGQPQHF.

This clonotype occurred many times. This chain connects TRBV28 to TRBJ1-1; D unclear. Germline V CDR1 and CDR2: MDHEN, SYDVKM. V shed 6 bases and J shed 0 bases, with 17 bases lying between them. The CDR3 consists of 16 residues. The CDR3 reads CASRRGSSNMNTEAFF. CDR3 in DNA: TGTGCCAGCAGGCGAGGGAGTTCGAACATGAACACTGAAGCTTTCTTT.

Many counts were recorded for this clonotype. The chain is built from TRBV7-6 and TRBJ2-1; TRBD2 matches 9 bases. Per germline, CDR1 SGHVS and CDR2 FNYEAQ. The CDR3 is 14 amino acids. Germline trimming cut 3 bases from V and 9 bases from J; bases unmatched to any gene: 6. The CDR3 DNA reads TGTGCCAGCAGCTTTTCGGCGGGGGGGAGTGAGCAGTTCTTC. This sequence encodes CASSFSAGGSEQFF.

This clonotype showed up many times. This chain joins TRBV25-1 and TRBJ1-1; TRBD1 agrees at 9 bases. The CDR3 contains 17 residues. The J segment lost 1 base and the V segment lost 2 bases, leaving 8 bases of the junction unmatched. The germline CDR1 and CDR2 sequences are MGHDK and SYGVNS. In DNA form, the CDR3 reads TGTGCCAGCAGTGAAGGGTCAACAGGGGGCTGGAACACTGAAGCTTTCTTT. It is translated as CASSEGSTGGWNTEAFF.

This clonotype has at least ten counts. This rearrangement joins TRBV28 to TRBJ2-7; D is unclear. The V end was cut by 8 bases, the J end by 0 bases, with 11 bases between. CDR3 length: 13 residues. CDR1 and CDR2 (germline): MDHEN, SYDVKM. The CDR3 region has the DNA TGTGCCAGCCTGGCAGGACCCTCCTACGAGCAGTACTTC. It encodes CASLAGPSYEQYF.

The chain joins TRBV5-1 to TRBJ2-1; 11 bases align to TRBD1. CDR1 is SGHRS, CDR2 YFSETQ, per germline. The CDR3 totals 15 residues. V dropped 4 bases and J dropped 5; count of bases not matched to a gene: 5. CDR3 nucleotides: TGCGCCAGCAGCCTCCGGGACAGGGGGGACAATGAGCAGTTCTTC. Its translation is CASSLRDRGDNEQFF.

This clonotype is termed medium-sized. This rearrangement joins TRBV7-2 to TRBJ2-1, with 9 bases identical to TRBD2. With 4 bases clipped from V and 9 bases from J, the junction kept 10 bases outside the gene matches. CDR3 length: 15 residues. Per the germline V gene, CDR1 is SGHTA and CDR2 is FQGNSA. The CDR3 coding sequence is TGTGCCAGCAGCTCCCGCGGGGGGGCAGTTACTGAGCAGTTCTTC. The encoded protein is CASSSRGGAVTEQFF.